The entry below gives a single T cell receptor (beta chain) sequence along with its context. Its target is not known. The germline V and J ends were trimmed by 8 bases and 5 bases, with 12 bases remaining between them. The CDR3 runs to 12 residues. Germline assignment: CDR1 SNHLY and CDR2 FYNNEI. The data stem from a study of T cell repertoires and HLA-DP antigens. At the level of the study: CD4+ T cells were cocultured with HeLa cells expressing HLA-DP. One stimulator alloantigen differed from self by one groove amino acid; the other by ten. DNA input averaged about 220 ng in sorted CD137+CD4+ and about 1,300 ng in pre-culture CD4+.

Deep-resolution sequencing targeted some 200,000 T cell genomes in pre-culture CD4+ samples. Clones were sequenced by immunoSEQ multiplex PCR, and TCRdb holds only the in-frame ones, with some missing. The sample contains 75,000 to 90,000 clones, about 89% of which appear only once. This TCR was recovered from a man in his fifties in good health and CMV-seronegative. The rearrangement links TRBV2 to TRBJ2-5, with D perhaps matching TRBD2 (5 bases). The sequenced sample consisted of CD4+ T cells from PBMCs. The CDR3 reads CASGEGSETQYF. In nucleotides, the CDR3 is TGTGCCAGCGGAGAGGGTTCGGAGACCCAGTACTTC.